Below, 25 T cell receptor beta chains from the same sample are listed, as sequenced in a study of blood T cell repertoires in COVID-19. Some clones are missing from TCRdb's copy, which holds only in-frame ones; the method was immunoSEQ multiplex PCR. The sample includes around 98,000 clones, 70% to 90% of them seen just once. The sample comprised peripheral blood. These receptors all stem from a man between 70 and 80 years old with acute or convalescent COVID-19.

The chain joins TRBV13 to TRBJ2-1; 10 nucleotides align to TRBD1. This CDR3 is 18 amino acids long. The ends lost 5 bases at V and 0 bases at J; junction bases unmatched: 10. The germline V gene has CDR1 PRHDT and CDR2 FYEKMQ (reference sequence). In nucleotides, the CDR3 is TGTGCCAGCAGCGGGGACAGGGGCTTTCCTAGCTCCTACAATGAGCAGTTCTTC. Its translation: CASSGDRGFPSSYNEQFF. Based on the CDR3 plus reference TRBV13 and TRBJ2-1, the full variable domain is AAGVIQSPRHLIKEKRETATLKCYPIPRHDTVYWYQQGPGQDPQFLISFYEKMQSDKGSIPDRFSAQQFSDYHSELNMSSLELGDSALYFCASSGDRGFPSSYNEQFFGPGTRLTVL.

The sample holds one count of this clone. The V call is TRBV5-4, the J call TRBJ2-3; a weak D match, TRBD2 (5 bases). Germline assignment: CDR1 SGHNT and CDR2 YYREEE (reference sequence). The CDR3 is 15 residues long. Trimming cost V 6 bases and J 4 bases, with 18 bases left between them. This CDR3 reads CASTEGLIGADTQYF. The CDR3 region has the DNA TGTGCCAGCACCGAGGGTTTAATTGGCGCAGATACGCAGTATTTT.

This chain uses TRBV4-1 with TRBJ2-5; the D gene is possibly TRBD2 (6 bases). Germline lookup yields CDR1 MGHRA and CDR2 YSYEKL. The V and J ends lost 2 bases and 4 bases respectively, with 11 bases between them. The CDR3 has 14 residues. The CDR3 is CASSQSPGRETQYF. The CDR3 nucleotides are TGCGCCAGCAGCCAATCACCCGGGAGAGAGACCCAGTACTTC.

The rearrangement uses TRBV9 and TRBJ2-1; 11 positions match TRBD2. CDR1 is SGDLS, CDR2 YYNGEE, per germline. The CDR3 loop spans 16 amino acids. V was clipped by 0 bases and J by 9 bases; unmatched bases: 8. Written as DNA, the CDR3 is TGTGCCAGCAGCGTAGTTCCTAGCGGGGGGTTTAGTGAGCAGTTCTTC. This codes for CASSVVPSGGFSEQFF.

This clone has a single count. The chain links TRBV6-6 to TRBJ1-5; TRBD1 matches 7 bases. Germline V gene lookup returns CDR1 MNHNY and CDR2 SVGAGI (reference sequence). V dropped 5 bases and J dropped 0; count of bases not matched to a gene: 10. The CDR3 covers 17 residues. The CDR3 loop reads CASSRSGQASSNQPQHF. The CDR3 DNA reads TGTGCCAGCAGTCGTTCCGGACAGGCTTCTAGCAATCAGCCCCAGCATTTT.

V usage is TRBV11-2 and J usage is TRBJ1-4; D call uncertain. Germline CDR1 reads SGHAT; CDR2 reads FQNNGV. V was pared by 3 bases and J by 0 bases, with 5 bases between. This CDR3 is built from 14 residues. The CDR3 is CASSLSPTNEKLFF. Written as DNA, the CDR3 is TGTGCCAGCAGCTTGAGCCCAACTAATGAAAAACTGTTTTTT.

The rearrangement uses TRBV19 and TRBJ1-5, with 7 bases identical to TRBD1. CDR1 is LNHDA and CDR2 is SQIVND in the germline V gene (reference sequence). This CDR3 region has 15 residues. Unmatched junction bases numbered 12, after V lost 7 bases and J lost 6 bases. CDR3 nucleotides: TGTGCCAGTACCCCATTGGGACAGCTTCCTCAGCCCCAGCATTTT. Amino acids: CASTPLGQLPQPQHF.

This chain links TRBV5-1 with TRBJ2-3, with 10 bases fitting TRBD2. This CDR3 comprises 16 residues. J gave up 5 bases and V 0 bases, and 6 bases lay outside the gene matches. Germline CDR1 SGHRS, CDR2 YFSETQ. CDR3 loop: CASSLAGLAIQDTQYF. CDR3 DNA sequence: TGCGCCAGCAGCTTGGCGGGACTAGCGATTCAAGATACGCAGTATTTT.

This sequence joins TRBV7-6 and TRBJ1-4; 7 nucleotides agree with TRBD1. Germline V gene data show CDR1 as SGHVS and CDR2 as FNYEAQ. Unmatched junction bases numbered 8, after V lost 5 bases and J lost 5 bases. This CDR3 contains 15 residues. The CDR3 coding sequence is TGTGCCAGCAGCGCTAGGACAGGCTTAAATGAAAAACTGTTTTTT. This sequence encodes CASSARTGLNEKLFF.

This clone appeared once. The CDR3, as DNA: TGCGCCAGCAGCTTGGACGGAGGGGAAGAGGAAGCTTTCTTT. It translates to CASSLDGGEEEAFF. The chain uses TRBV5-1 and TRBJ1-1; the D gene is possibly TRBD1 (5 bases). Trimming stripped 0 bases from V and 8 bases from J, with 14 bases between. CDR3 size: 14 residues. CDR1 and CDR2 (germline): SGHRS, YFSETQ.

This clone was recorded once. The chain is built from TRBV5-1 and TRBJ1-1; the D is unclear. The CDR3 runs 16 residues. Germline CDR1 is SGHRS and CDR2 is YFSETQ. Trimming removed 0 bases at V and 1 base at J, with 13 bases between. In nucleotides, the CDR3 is TGCGCCAGCAGCTTGGAGGTGGGAGGGAGGAACACTGAAGCTTTCTTT. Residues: CASSLEVGGRNTEAFF.

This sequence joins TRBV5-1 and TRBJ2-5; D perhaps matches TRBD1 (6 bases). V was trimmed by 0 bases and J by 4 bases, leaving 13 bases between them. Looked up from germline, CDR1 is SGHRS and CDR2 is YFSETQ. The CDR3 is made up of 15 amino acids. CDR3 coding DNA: TGCGCCAGCAGCTTGGACGGCAGGGGACCAGAGACCCAGTACTTC. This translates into CASSLDGRGPETQYF.

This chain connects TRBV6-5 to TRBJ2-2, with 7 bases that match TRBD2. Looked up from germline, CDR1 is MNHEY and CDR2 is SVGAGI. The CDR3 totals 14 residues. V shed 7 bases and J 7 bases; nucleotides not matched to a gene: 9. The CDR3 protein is CASKTSLTSGELFF. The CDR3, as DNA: TGTGCCAGCAAGACTAGCCTGACGAGCGGGGAGCTGTTTTTT.

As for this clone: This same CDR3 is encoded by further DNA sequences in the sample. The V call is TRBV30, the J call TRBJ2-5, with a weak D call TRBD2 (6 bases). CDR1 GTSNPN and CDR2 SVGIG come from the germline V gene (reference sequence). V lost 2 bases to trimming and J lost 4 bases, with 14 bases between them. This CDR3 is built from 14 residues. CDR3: CAWSPTGGGETQYF. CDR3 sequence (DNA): TGTGCCTGGAGTCCTACCGGGGGTGGAGAGACCCAGTACTTC.

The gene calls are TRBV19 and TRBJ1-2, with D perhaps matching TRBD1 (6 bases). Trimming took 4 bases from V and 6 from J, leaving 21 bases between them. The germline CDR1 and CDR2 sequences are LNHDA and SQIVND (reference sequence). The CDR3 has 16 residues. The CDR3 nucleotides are TGTGCCAGTAGTACCCCTTCTCACAGGGAAAGGAATGGCTACACCTTC. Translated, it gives CASSTPSHRERNGYTF.

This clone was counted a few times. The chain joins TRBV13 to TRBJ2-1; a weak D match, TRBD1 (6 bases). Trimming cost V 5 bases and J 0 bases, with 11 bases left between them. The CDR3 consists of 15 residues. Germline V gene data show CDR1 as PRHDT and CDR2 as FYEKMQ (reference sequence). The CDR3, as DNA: TGTGCCAGCAGCCCAGGGGATAGCTCCTACAATGAGCAGTTCTTC. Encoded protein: CASSPGDSSYNEQFF.

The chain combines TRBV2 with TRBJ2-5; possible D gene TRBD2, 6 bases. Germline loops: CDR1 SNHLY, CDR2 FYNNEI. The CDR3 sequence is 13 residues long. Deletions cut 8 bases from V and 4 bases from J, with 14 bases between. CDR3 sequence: CASSGTERETQYF. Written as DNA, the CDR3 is TGTGCCAGCTCAGGGACTGAAAGAGAGACCCAGTACTTC.

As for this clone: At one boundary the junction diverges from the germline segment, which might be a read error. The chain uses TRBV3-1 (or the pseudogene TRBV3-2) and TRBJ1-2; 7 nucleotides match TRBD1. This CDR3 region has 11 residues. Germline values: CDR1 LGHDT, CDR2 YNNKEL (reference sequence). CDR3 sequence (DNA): TGTGCCAGCAGGGTTGGACAGGCAACCCACTTC. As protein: CASRVGQATHF.

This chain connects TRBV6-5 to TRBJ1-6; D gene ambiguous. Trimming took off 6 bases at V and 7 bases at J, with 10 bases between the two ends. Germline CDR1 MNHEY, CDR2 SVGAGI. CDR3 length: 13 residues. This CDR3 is CASRPGPNSPLHF. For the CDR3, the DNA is TGTGCCAGCAGGCCGGGTCCCAATTCACCCCTCCACTTT.

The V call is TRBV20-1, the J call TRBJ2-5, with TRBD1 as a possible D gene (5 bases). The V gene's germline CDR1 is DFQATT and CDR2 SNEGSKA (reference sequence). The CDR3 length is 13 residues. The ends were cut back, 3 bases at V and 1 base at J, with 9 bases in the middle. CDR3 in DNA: TGCAGTGCTAGTCAGCAGGGCCAAGAGACCCAGTACTTC. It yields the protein CSASQQGQETQYF.

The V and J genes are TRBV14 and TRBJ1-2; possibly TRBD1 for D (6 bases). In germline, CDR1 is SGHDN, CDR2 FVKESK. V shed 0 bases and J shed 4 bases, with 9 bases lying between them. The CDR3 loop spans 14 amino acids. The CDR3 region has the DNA TGTGCCAGCAGCCAAGATGTAGGGGGCTATGGCTACACCTTC. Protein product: CASSQDVGGYGYTF.

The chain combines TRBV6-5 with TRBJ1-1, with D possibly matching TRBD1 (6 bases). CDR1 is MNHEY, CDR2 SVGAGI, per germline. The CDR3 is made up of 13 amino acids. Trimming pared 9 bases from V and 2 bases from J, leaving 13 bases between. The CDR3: CASGRGKNTEAFF. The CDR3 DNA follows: TGTGCCAGTGGGAGGGGGAAAAACACTGAAGCTTTCTTT.

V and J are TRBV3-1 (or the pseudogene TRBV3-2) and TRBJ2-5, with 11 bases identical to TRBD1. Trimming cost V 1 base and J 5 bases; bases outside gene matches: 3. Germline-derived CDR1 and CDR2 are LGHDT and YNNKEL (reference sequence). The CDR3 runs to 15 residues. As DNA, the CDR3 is TGTGCCAGCAGCCAAGGGGGGACAGGGGGTGAGACCCAGTACTTC. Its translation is CASSQGGTGGETQYF.

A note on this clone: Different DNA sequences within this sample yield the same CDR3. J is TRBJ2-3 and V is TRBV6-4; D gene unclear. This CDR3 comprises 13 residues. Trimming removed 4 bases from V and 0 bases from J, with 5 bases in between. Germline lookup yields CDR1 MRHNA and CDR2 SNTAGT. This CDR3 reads CASSAGSTDTQYF. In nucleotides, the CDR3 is TGTGCCAGCAGTGCCGGGAGCACAGATACGCAGTATTTT.

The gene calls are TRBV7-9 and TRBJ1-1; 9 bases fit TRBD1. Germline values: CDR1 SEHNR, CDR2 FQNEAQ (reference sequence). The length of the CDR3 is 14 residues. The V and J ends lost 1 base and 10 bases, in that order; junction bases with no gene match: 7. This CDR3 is CASSLVGQGLPAFF. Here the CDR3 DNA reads TGTGCCAGCAGCTTAGTCGGACAGGGGTTACCAGCTTTCTTT.